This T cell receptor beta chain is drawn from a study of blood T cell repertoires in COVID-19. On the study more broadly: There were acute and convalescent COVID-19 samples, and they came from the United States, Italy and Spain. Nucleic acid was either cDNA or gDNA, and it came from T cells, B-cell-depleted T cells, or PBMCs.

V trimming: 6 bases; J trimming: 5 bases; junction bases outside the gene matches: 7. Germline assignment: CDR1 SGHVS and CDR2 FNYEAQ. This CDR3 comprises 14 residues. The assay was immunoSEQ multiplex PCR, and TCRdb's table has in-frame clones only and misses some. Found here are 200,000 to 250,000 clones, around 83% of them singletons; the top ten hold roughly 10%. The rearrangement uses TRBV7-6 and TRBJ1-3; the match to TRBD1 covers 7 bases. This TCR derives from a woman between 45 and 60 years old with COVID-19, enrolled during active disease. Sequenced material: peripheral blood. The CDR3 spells CASSEGGERNTIYF. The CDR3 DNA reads TGTGCCAGCAGTGAAGGGGGCGAGAGAAACACCATATATTTT.